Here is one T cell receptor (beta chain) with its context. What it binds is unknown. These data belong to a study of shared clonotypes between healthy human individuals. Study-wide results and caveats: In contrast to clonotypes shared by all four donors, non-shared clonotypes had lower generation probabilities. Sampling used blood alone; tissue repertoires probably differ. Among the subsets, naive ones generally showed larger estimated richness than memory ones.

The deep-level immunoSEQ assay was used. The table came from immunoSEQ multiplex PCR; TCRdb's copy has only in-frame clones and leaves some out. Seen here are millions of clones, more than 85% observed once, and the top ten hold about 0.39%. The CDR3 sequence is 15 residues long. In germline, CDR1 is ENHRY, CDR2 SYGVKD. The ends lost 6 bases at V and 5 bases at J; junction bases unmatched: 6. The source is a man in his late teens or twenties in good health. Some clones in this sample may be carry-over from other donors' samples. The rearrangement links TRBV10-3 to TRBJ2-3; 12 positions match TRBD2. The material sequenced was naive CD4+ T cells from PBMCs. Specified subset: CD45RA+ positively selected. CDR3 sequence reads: CAISLTSGSVDTQYF. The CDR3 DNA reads TGTGCCATCAGCTTGACTAGCGGGAGTGTAGATACGCAGTATTTT.